A single sample is the source of the 14 T cell receptor beta chains below, sequenced in a study of neurological immune-mediated disorders. A single record per CDR3 protein comes from TCRdb applying MiXCR to the 5' RACE reads. The sample includes roughly 75,000 distinct CDR3 sequences, 2% to 3% of them seen just once. The specimen sequenced was PBMCs. These receptor sequences come from a woman aged 25 to 45 with multiple sclerosis.

This clonotype has at least ten counts. The chain has TRBV7-2 and TRBJ2-7, with D maybe TRBD2 (5 bases). V lost 2 bases and J 7 bases, leaving 18 bases between the germline ends. CDR3 length: 15 residues. The germline V gene encodes CDR1 SGHTA and CDR2 FQGNSA. The CDR3 DNA follows: TGTGCCAGCAGCTTAATAGAGCGTGGGAGAGGTGAGCAGTACTTC. Protein sequence: CASSLIERGRGEQYF.

This clonotype came up many times. This chain uses TRBV20-1 with TRBJ1-4; a possible D gene is TRBD1 (5 bases). V dropped 5 bases and J dropped 3 bases, with 28 bases sitting between them. The CDR3 consists of 19 residues. The germline V gene has CDR1 DFQATT and CDR2 SNEGSKA (reference sequence). The CDR3 DNA is TGCAGTGCTGAAGCGAGACCCGACAGCCTCTCGACGGCTAATGAAAAACTGTTTTTT. This encodes CSAEARPDSLSTANEKLFF.

In its sample, this clonotype was seen a few times. The V call is TRBV28, the J call TRBJ1-3; 11 bases are a match to TRBD1. The CDR3 is 16 residues long. V trimming: 5 bases; J trimming: 0 bases; junction bases outside the gene matches: 3. In germline, CDR1 is MDHEN, CDR2 SYDVKM. The CDR3 DNA is TGTGCCAGCAGTGCCGGGACAGGGGGCTCTGGAAACACCATATATTTT. It translates to CASSAGTGGSGNTIYF.

This clonotype was seen at least ten times. This chain joins TRBV27 and TRBJ2-7, with D maybe TRBD2 (5 bases). The CDR3 is 14 amino acids. V was cut by 5 bases and J by 2 bases, with 13 bases left in between. Germline-derived CDR1 and CDR2 are MNHEY and SMNVEV (reference sequence). This CDR3 reads CASSPGNGPYEQYF. In DNA, the CDR3 is TGTGCCAGCAGTCCGGGGAACGGGCCCTACGAGCAGTACTTC.

This clonotype was observed at least ten times. The V call is TRBV5-1, the J call TRBJ1-2; maybe TRBD1 (6 bases). The germline CDR1 and CDR2 sequences are SGHRS and YFSETQ. The CDR3 is 14 residues long. Trimming stripped 0 bases from V and 4 bases from J, with 10 bases between. Written as DNA, the CDR3 is TGCGCCAGCAGCTTGGCAGGGGCGTCCTATGGCTACACCTTC. It is translated as CASSLAGASYGYTF. Drawing the rest from reference TRBV5-1 and TRBJ1-2, the complete variable domain is KAGVTQTPRYLIKTRGQQVTLSCSPISGHRSVSWYQQTPGQGLQFLFEYFSETQRNKGNFPGRFSGRQFSNSRSEMNVSTLELGDSALYLCASSLAGASYGYTFGSGTRLTVV.

This clonotype came up many times. This rearrangement joins TRBV20-1 to TRBJ2-1; TRBD2 agrees at 7 bases. V was pared by 3 bases and J by 0 bases, with 5 bases of the junction left unmatched. CDR1 DFQATT and CDR2 SNEGSKA come from the germline V gene (reference sequence). The CDR3 has 15 amino acids. DNA of the CDR3: TGCAGTGCTAGGGGGGGGAGGAACTCCTACAATGAGCAGTTCTTC. Translated, it gives CSARGGRNSYNEQFF.

Ten or more counts support this clonotype. This sequence joins TRBV5-5 and TRBJ2-1, with TRBD2 matching 9 bases. This CDR3 is 13 amino acids long. Germline V gene data show CDR1 as SGHKS and CDR2 as YYEKEE (reference sequence). V shed 6 bases, J shed 2 bases, and the junction held 0 bases outside the gene matches. CDR3 nucleotide sequence: TGTGCCAGCATAGCGGGAGCCTACAATGAGCAGTTCTTC. Residues: CASIAGAYNEQFF.

This clonotype was recorded many times. The V gene is TRBV7-2, the J gene TRBJ1-1; D remains ambiguous. This CDR3 contains 14 residues. Germline CDR1 is SGHTA and CDR2 is FQGNSA. Trimming cost V 5 bases and J 0 bases, with 10 bases left between them. The CDR3 sequence: CASSRIALNTEAFF. As DNA, the CDR3 is TGTGCCAGCAGCAGGATTGCCTTGAACACTGAAGCTTTCTTT.

This clonotype showed up many times. The CDR3 spells CSARPVRADTEAFF. CDR3 DNA: TGCAGTGCTAGACCGGTCCGGGCAGACACTGAAGCTTTCTTT. The J gene is TRBJ1-1, the V gene TRBV20-1; D unresolved. The germline CDR1 and CDR2 sequences are DFQATT and SNEGSKA (reference sequence). CDR3 length: 14 residues. V shed 2 bases and J shed 3 bases, with 13 bases lying between them.

This clonotype was detected ten times or more. The genes are TRBV27 and TRBJ2-7; 13 bases map to TRBD2. V shed 3 bases and J 5 bases; nucleotides not matched to a gene: 7. CDR1 MNHEY and CDR2 SMNVEV come from the germline V gene (reference sequence). The CDR3 totals 16 residues. CDR3 sequence: CASSFLGLAGRDEQYF. CDR3 nucleotide sequence: TGTGCCAGCAGTTTCCTGGGACTAGCGGGACGGGACGAGCAGTACTTC.

This clonotype has at least ten counts. The V and J genes are TRBV3-1 and TRBJ2-7, with 9 bases that match TRBD1. The CDR3 has 15 amino acids. The ends lost 3 bases at V and 5 bases at J; junction bases unmatched: 8. Germline V gene sequence: CDR1 LGHDT, CDR2 YNNKEL (reference sequence). CDR3 sequence: CASSQAGTGSHEQYF. The CDR3 DNA follows: TGTGCCAGCAGCCAGGCCGGGACAGGGAGTCACGAGCAGTACTTC.

This clonotype showed up many times. V usage is TRBV7-2 and J usage is TRBJ2-5, with a possible D match to TRBD2 (6 bases). The V end was cut by 6 bases, the J end by 5 bases, with 13 bases between. From germline, CDR1 is SGHTA and CDR2 FQGNSA. The CDR3 has 13 residues. The CDR3 region is CASRKTREETQYF. In DNA, the CDR3 is TGTGCCAGCAGGAAAACCCGGGAGGAGACCCAGTACTTC.

This clonotype showed up many times. The V gene is TRBV20-1, the J gene TRBJ2-1; 7 nucleotides agree with TRBD2. The CDR3 extends over 15 amino acids. CDR1 is DFQATT and CDR2 is SNEGSKA in the germline V gene (reference sequence). V shed 0 bases and J 4 bases; nucleotides not matched to a gene: 6. The CDR3 DNA reads as TGCAGTGCTAGAGATGTACTAGCGCTTTACAATGAGCAGTTCTTC. Translated, it gives CSARDVLALYNEQFF.

This clonotype appeared many times. The chain recombines TRBV27 with TRBJ2-7; D gene unclear. V gave up 2 bases and J gave up 4 bases, with 9 bases separating them. Germline V gives CDR1 MNHEY, CDR2 SMNVEV (reference sequence). There are 13 residues in the CDR3. The CDR3, as DNA: TGTGCCAGCAGTTTAAAGATGGGTTACGAGCAGTACTTC. This encodes CASSLKMGYEQYF.